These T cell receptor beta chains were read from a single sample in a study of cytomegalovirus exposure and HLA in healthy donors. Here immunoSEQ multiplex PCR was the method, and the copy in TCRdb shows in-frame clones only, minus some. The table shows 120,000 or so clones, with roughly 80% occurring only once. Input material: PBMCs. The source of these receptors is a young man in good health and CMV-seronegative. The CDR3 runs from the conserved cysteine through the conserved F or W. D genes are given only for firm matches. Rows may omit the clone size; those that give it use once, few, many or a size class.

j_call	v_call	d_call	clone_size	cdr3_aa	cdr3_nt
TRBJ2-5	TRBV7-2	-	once	CASSLNFEETQYF	TGTGCCAGCAGCTTAAACTTCGAAGAGACCCAGTACTTC
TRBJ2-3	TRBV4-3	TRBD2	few	CARRGGPDTQYF	TGCGCCCGCCGGGGGGGGCCAGATACGCAGTATTTT
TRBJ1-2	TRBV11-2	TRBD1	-	CASSQVRGQGGLYGYTF	TGTGCCAGCAGCCAAGTGAGGGGACAGGGTGGCCTCTATGGCTACACCTTC
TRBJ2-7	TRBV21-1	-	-	CAHPVEQYF	TGTGCCCACCCGGTAGAGCAGTACTTC
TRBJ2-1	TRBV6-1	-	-	CASSELRGEQFF	TGTGCCAGCAGTGAATTAAGAGGAGAGCAGTTCTTC
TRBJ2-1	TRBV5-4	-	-	CASSLIYEQFF	TGTGCCAGCAGCTTGATCTATGAGCAGTTCTTC
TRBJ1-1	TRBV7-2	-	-	CASSLGVQGLNTEAFF	TGTGCCAGCAGCTTAGGAGTCCAGGGGCTGAACACTGAAGCTTTCTTT
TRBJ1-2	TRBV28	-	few	CASSLDTRNYGYTF	TGTGCCAGCAGTTTGGACACAAGAAACTATGGCTACACCTTC
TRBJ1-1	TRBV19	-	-	CASSIASRGGTEAFF	TGTGCCAGTAGTATAGCGTCCAGGGGAGGGACTGAAGCTTTCTTT
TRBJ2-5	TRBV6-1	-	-	CASSEALLGSQETQYF	TGTGCCAGCAGTGAAGCGCTTCTTGGCAGCCAAGAGACCCAGTACTTC
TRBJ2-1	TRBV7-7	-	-	CASSYQSGYEQFF	TGTGCTAGCAGCTATCAATCAGGGTATGAGCAGTTCTTC
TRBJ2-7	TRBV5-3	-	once	CARSLVARAYEQYF	TGTGCCAGAAGCTTGGTAGCCAGGGCTTACGAGCAGTACTTC
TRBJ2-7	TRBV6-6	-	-	CASSYEPGITYEQYF	TGTGCCAGCAGTTACGAACCCGGGATAACCTACGAGCAGTACTTC
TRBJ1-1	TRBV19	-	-	CASSSLGGSGAFF	TGTGCCAGTAGTTCTTTGGGGGGATCCGGAGCTTTCTTT